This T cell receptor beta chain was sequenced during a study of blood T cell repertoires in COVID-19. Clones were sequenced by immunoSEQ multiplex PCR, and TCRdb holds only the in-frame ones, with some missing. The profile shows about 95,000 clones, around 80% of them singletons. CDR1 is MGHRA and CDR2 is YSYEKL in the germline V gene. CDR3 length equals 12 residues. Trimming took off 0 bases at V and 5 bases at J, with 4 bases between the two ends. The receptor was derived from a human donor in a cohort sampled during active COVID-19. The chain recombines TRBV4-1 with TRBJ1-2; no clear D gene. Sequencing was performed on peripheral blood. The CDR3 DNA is TGCGCCAGCAGCCAAGAGCGGTATGGCTACACCTTC. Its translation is CASSQERYGYTF.